The rows below give T cell receptor beta chains drawn from one sample of a study of T-cell reconstitution after alpha-beta-depleted transplantation in children. A single record per CDR3 protein comes from TCRdb applying MiXCR to the PCR reads. The data hold about 1,000,000 distinct CDR3 sequences, with around 30% observed a single time. The input for sequencing was PBMCs, mostly from graft donor cells, taken 360 days after TCRalphabeta/CD19-depleted stem cell transplant. The receptor set was obtained from a boy under three years old who had a stem cell transplant for SCID, so the T cells may come from the graft donor. Each CDR3 is given with its conserved first and last residue. A D gene is named only where the DNA matches it firmly. Some rows have no size entry. The others give once, few or many, or a class for an expanded clone.

v_gene	j_gene	abundance	d_gene	CDR3nt	CDR3aa
TRBV29-1	TRBJ2-5	-	TRBD1	TGCAGCGGTCGTACAGGGGCCGAGACCCAGTACTTC	CSGRTGAETQYF
TRBV20-1	TRBJ2-5	few	TRBD2	TGCAGTGCCGAGCCAACTAGCGGGGTGTACCAAGAGACCCAGTACTTC	CSAEPTSGVYQETQYF
TRBV14	TRBJ2-7	-	TRBD2	TGTGCCAGCAGCCAAGAATTGGCGGGGGTGGGGGAGCAGTACTTC	CASSQELAGVGEQYF
TRBV28	TRBJ2-5	-	-	TGTGCCAGCAGGGGGACCCCTCGGTACCAAGAGACCCAGTACTTC	CASRGTPRYQETQYF
TRBV9	TRBJ2-1	few	-	TGTGCCAGCAGCGTAGAGGCCGGGGCCTTTTACAATGAGCAGTTCTTC	CASSVEAGAFYNEQFF
TRBV2	TRBJ1-1	-	TRBD1	TGTGTCGCATTGGGACAGTTGAACACTGAAGCTTTCTTT	CVALGQLNTEAFF
TRBV20-1	TRBJ1-2	-	-	TGCAGTGCTAGTGGGGACAACTATGGCTACACCTTC	CSASGDNYGYTF
TRBV5-5	TRBJ2-1	few	-	TGTGCCAGCAGCCCATGGACCGTCACTCACCCTTACAATGAGCAGTTCTTC	CASSPWTVTHPYNEQFF
TRBV7-2	TRBJ2-5	-	TRBD2	TGTGCCAGCAGCACTTATGCTAGCGGGAGTCAAAGGACCCAGTACTTC	CASSTYASGSQRTQYF
TRBV7-2	TRBJ2-3	few	TRBD2	TGTGCCAGCAGCTTTCTGGGACTAGCGGGGGGAGATACGCAGTATTTT	CASSFLGLAGGDTQYF
TRBV6-2/TRBV6-3	TRBJ2-5	-	-	TGTGCCAGCAGAAAGGACTCCCTTCTCCAAGAGACCCAGTACTTC	CASRKDSLLQETQYF
TRBV18	TRBJ2-7	-	-	TGTGCCAGCTCACCCGCAGATTCCTACGAGCAGTACTTC	CASSPADSYEQYF
TRBV5-8	TRBJ2-3	once	-	TGTGCCAGCAGCTTGGTGGCCTACCGGAGCACAGATACGCAGTATTTT	CASSLVAYRSTDTQYF
TRBV12-3/TRBV12-4	TRBJ2-7	few	-	TGTGCCAGCAGCCCCACCAGGACGCTGCACGAGCAGTACTTC	CASSPTRTLHEQYF
TRBV7-9	TRBJ2-7	-	TRBD1	TGTGCCAGCGGAAAAGGGGGCCAGGCTCGACCCGAGCAGTACTTC	CASGKGGQARPEQYF
TRBV3-1	TRBJ2-7	-	-	TGTGCCAGCAGCCGTGGACAGAACATTCCCTACGAGCAGTACTTC	CASSRGQNIPYEQYF
TRBV20-1	TRBJ1-5	-	TRBD1	TGCAGTGCTAGAGTCGGGACAGGGGACCCACAGCCCCAGCATTTT	CSARVGTGDPQPQHF
TRBV6-5	TRBJ2-5	-	TRBD1	TGTGCCAGCAGTTACGGGACAGGGGGCCTGGAGACCCAGTACTTC	CASSYGTGGLETQYF
TRBV9	TRBJ2-1	-	-	TGTGCCAGCAGCGTTTACATTGGTGCGGACTCTGGAAGGGATGAGCAGTTCTTC	CASSVYIGADSGRDEQFF
TRBV7-2	TRBJ1-5	-	TRBD1	TGTGCCAGCAGCTTAGCTATACCAGACAGGGGCCCGGGTCAGCCCCAGCATTTT	CASSLAIPDRGPGQPQHF
TRBV29-1	TRBJ1-1	few	-	TGCAGCGTTTCGGGAAAGACCACTGAAGCTTTCTTT	CSVSGKTTEAFF
TRBV29-1	TRBJ1-1	-	-	TGCAGCGTAGGACACCAGAACACTGAAGCTTTCTTT	CSVGHQNTEAFF
TRBV5-1	TRBJ1-6	-	-	TGCGCCAGCAGCTTGGGGGGGACACGATGGTCTAATTCACCCCTCCACTTT	CASSLGGTRWSNSPLHF
TRBV15	TRBJ2-1	few	-	TGTGCCACCAGCAGAGATCTTACCTGGACAGCCGTTTGGGAGAAGCAGTTCTTC	CATSRDLTWTAVWEKQFF
TRBV12-3/TRBV12-4	TRBJ2-1	few	-	TGTGCCAGCACCCAACGGAATTACAATGAGCAGTTCTTC	CASTQRNYNEQFF
TRBV5-6	TRBJ2-5	-	-	TGTGCCAGCAGCTTGGGGTTCGCGGTACAGCAAGAGACCCAGTACTTC	CASSLGFAVQQETQYF
TRBV11-1	TRBJ2-3	few	-	TGTGCCAGCAGCTGGACAGTTGAGGATACGCAGTATTTT	CASSWTVEDTQYF
TRBV10-3	TRBJ2-3	few	TRBD1	TGTGCCATCAGTGGGACGGACAGGGGGCCTACGCAGTATTTT	CAISGTDRGPTQYF
TRBV20-1	TRBJ2-1	few	TRBD2	TGCAGTGCTAGAGTATATCCTAGCGGTGTCTACAATGAGCAGTTCTTC	CSARVYPSGVYNEQFF
TRBV9	TRBJ2-2	few	TRBD1	TGTGCCAGCAAGGGACAGGAAAACACCGGGGAGCTGTTTTTT	CASKGQENTGELFF
TRBV28	TRBJ1-3	-	-	TGTGCCAGCAGTTTAATCTTGGGAAAAGGAAACACCATATATTTT	CASSLILGKGNTIYF
TRBV5-1	TRBJ2-1	-	TRBD2	TGCGCCAGCAGCTTGATAGTGGGACTAGCTTACAATGAGCAGTTCTTC	CASSLIVGLAYNEQFF
TRBV20-1	TRBJ1-5	-	-	TGCAGTGCTGCCGGGGACACTCAACCACTGGGCAATCAGCCCCAGCATTTT	CSAAGDTQPLGNQPQHF
TRBV4-1	TRBJ2-5	few	TRBD2	TGCGCCAGCAGCCAAGAAAGGACTAGCGGCGTGGAGACCCAGTACTTC	CASSQERTSGVETQYF
TRBV9	TRBJ1-1	few	TRBD1	TGTGCCAGCAGCGTAGGGCTGGGGACAGATGAAGCTTTCTTT	CASSVGLGTDEAFF
TRBV7-9	TRBJ2-5	once	TRBD1	TGTGCCAGCACCAACCCCAGGGGGCAAGAGACCCAGTACTTC	CASTNPRGQETQYF
TRBV15	TRBJ2-5	few	-	TGTGCCACCAGCAAGTCGGGGAGAGAGACCCAGTACTTC	CATSKSGRETQYF
TRBV5-1	TRBJ2-1	-	-	TGCGCCAGCAGCTTGGTCCCGACTCAGAGCTCCTACAATGAGCAGTTCTTC	CASSLVPTQSSYNEQFF
TRBV25-1	TRBJ2-1	few	-	TGTGCCAGCACTGACAGGCTTGACAATGAGCAGTTCTTC	CASTDRLDNEQFF
TRBV6-6	TRBJ2-5	many	TRBD1	TGTGCCTCCCGGACAGGCCTGGGAGAGACCCAGTACTTC	CASRTGLGETQYF
TRBV5-1	TRBJ2-7	few	-	TGCGCCAGCAGCCCGAGGAAGGGGGGGGTCCCGTACGAGCAGTACTTC	CASSPRKGGVPYEQYF
TRBV12-3/TRBV12-4	TRBJ2-1	-	-	TGTGCCAGCACCCTAGACTCCTTTGAGCAGTTCTTC	CASTLDSFEQFF
TRBV9	TRBJ2-3	few	-	TGTGCCAGCAGCGTAGTGGGTAGCTCGAGCACAGATACGCAGTATTTT	CASSVVGSSSTDTQYF
TRBV6-5	TRBJ1-1	-	-	TGTGCCAGCAGTTACTCATCCCCTCTGAACACTGAAGCTTTCTTT	CASSYSSPLNTEAFF
TRBV12-3/TRBV12-4	TRBJ2-5	few	-	TGTGCCAGCACTTCAGGGCGGGGAGTTAAAGAGACCCAGTACTTC	CASTSGRGVKETQYF
TRBV12-3/TRBV12-4	TRBJ2-2	few	-	TGTGCCAGCGGCCCCGTGGGGGGTGGTTCGTCCGGGGAGCTGTTTTTT	CASGPVGGGSSGELFF
TRBV5-1	TRBJ2-3	-	-	TGCGCCAGCAGCCCCGGACAGCCCAGCACAGATACGCAGTATTTT	CASSPGQPSTDTQYF
TRBV20-1	TRBJ2-3	-	-	TGCAGTGCCCCATCTGGGGGGCTCAAAGATACGCAGTATTTT	CSAPSGGLKDTQYF
TRBV29-1	TRBJ2-3	-	-	TGCAGCGTTGTTATGGCCTCTAGTCGTACGCAGTATTTT	CSVVMASSRTQYF
TRBV6-1	TRBJ1-3	few	-	TGTGCCAGCAAGCGTTTAGTAGGAGGGGCCTCTGGAAACACCATATATTTT	CASKRLVGGASGNTIYF
TRBV5-1	TRBJ1-1	-	-	TGCGCCAGCAGCTTGGATGGGGAGACTGAAGCTTTCTTT	CASSLDGETEAFF
TRBV12-3/TRBV12-4	TRBJ2-1	many	TRBD2	TGTGCCAGCAGTTTGGCGGGGGGGGGAGAGCAGTTCTTC	CASSLAGGGEQFF
TRBV29-1	TRBJ2-2	-	TRBD1	TGCAGCGCCCGAGGACAGGGAGCGGACACCGGGGAGCTGTTTTTT	CSARGQGADTGELFF
TRBV10-3	TRBJ2-1	few	TRBD2	TGTGCCATCAGTGAGCGGACTAGCGGGGTCAGCTCCTACAATGAGCAGTTCTTC	CAISERTSGVSSYNEQFF
TRBV6-1	TRBJ2-3	-	TRBD2	TGTGCCAGCAGTGTTAGCGGGGTGGGGGACGCAGATACGCAGTATTTT	CASSVSGVGDADTQYF
TRBV28	TRBJ1-1	-	TRBD1	TGTGCCAGCAGTTTAGCCAGGGGGCAATGGACTGAAGCTTTCTTT	CASSLARGQWTEAFF
TRBV24-1	TRBJ2-1	few	TRBD2	TGTGCCACCAGTGCCTCTAGCGGGGGGAATGAGCAGTTCTTC	CATSASSGGNEQFF
TRBV29-1	TRBJ2-3	few	TRBD1	TGCAGCGTAGGGACAGGGAGCGACACAGATACGCAGTATTTT	CSVGTGSDTDTQYF
TRBV6-5	TRBJ1-2	few	-	TGTGCCAGCAGTTCGCAGGGGAATGGCTACACCTTC	CASSSQGNGYTF
TRBV7-6	TRBJ2-7	-	-	TGTGCCAGCAGCTTAGTTCCGGGTAGCGAGCAGTACTTC	CASSLVPGSEQYF